The present entry profiles one TCR beta chain with its context. The data were produced by immunoSEQ multiplex PCR, yet TCRdb's version contains in-frame clones alone and is incomplete. The sample consists of some 190,000 clones, around 88% of them appearing once. The record originates from a study of blood T cell repertoires in COVID-19. Trimming left V 4 bases short and J 0 bases short, with 6 bases between. CDR3 length: 13 amino acids. Germline V gene lookup returns CDR1 KGHDR and CDR2 SFDVKD. This receptor was obtained from a man aged 18 to 29 with active or convalescent COVID-19. Sequenced: peripheral blood. The rearrangement joins TRBV24-1 to TRBJ2-7, with D maybe TRBD1 (5 bases). CDR3 protein: CATSERGSYEQYF. CDR3 nucleotides: TGTGCCACCAGTGAAAGGGGCTCCTACGAGCAGTACTTC.